The 4 T cell receptor beta chains below come from one sample, sequenced in a study of metastatic and nonmetastatic thyroid tumors. TCRdb used MiXCR to call clones anew from the PCR reads. Of some 19,000 clones in the sample, around 25% were seen once. Patients were all untreated before their thyroid surgery. Sequenced: blood. The receptors here all came from a male donor with papillary thyroid cancer or a benign thyroid nodule (not recorded which). Some clones in this sample may be carry-over from other donors' samples.

The chain carries TRBV2 and TRBJ2-4; TRBD1 agrees at 8 bases. The junction had 1 base not matched to a gene; V was cut back by 8 bases and J by 1 base. Germline V lookup: CDR1 SNHLY, CDR2 FYNNEI. This CDR3 region has 13 residues. The CDR3 region has the DNA TGTGCCAGCCGACAGGGGGCCAAAAACATTCAGTACTTC. This translates into CASRQGAKNIQYF.

This clone was counted at least ten times. J is TRBJ2-2 and V is TRBV6-1; a possible D gene is TRBD1 (6 bases). Looked up from germline, CDR1 is MNHNS and CDR2 is SASEGT. Trimming removed 3 bases from V and 9 bases from J, with 17 bases in between. The CDR3 runs to 15 residues. The CDR3: CASSEITGTPWELFF. The CDR3 DNA reads TGTGCCAGCAGTGAGATCACAGGGACACCGTGGGAGCTGTTTTTT.

The table lists this clone with a count of one. This chain links TRBV19 with TRBJ2-1, with 14 bases identical to TRBD2. J gave up 2 bases and V 6 bases, and 3 bases lay outside the gene matches. Germline CDR1 is LNHDA and CDR2 is SQIVND (reference sequence). The CDR3 is made up of 16 amino acids. CDR3 amino acids: CASSGTSGSTYNEQFF. CDR3 DNA sequence: TGTGCCAGTAGCGGGACTAGCGGGAGCACCTACAATGAGCAGTTCTTC.

This clone qualifies as medium-sized (0.01 to 0.1%). The CDR3 spells CAWSRLAGVRAYEQYF. The CDR3, as DNA: TGTGCCTGGAGTCGGCTAGCGGGAGTCAGGGCCTACGAGCAGTACTTC. The chain couples TRBV30 to TRBJ2-7; 10 nucleotides align to TRBD2. The CDR3 runs 16 residues. V shed 2 bases, J shed 2 bases, and the junction held 9 bases outside the gene matches. Germline V gene lookup returns CDR1 GTSNPN and CDR2 SVGIG (reference sequence).